Listed below are T cell receptor beta chains from one sample, sequenced in a study of cytomegalovirus exposure and HLA in healthy donors. TCRdb keeps only in-frame clones here, not all; method: immunoSEQ multiplex PCR. The repertoire consists of more than 95,000 clones, with more than 75% occurring once and the leading ten covering 10%. The sample comprised PBMCs. Source of these receptors: a woman in her late teens or twenties in good health and CMV-seropositive. Both conserved end residues are part of each CDR3. A D gene is named only where the DNA matches it firmly. Clone size, where shown, is once, few, many, or a class for clones that have expanded.

d_gene: -; j_gene: TRBJ1-2; abundance: -; v_gene: TRBV6-1; CDR3nt: TGTGCCAGCACCGATGCCGACAGCGGCTACACCTTC; CDR3aa: CASTDADSGYTF
d_gene: -; j_gene: TRBJ2-7; abundance: -; v_gene: TRBV4-3; CDR3nt: TGCGCCAGCAGCCAAGAGAGGGTAGCGGAGCCCTACGAGCAGTACTTC; CDR3aa: CASSQERVAEPYEQYF
d_gene: TRBD2; j_gene: TRBJ2-2; abundance: -; v_gene: TRBV27; CDR3nt: TGTGCCAGCAGCCCGGGACTACGAGGGATCGGGGAGCTGTTTTTT; CDR3aa: CASSPGLRGIGELFF
d_gene: -; j_gene: TRBJ1-3; abundance: -; v_gene: TRBV5-1; CDR3nt: TGCGCCAGCAGCCAAACAGGGCAAGGAAACACCATATATTTT; CDR3aa: CASSQTGQGNTIYF
d_gene: TRBD1; j_gene: TRBJ1-3; abundance: -; v_gene: TRBV7-6; CDR3nt: TGTGCCAGCAGCTCGACAGGGCCTGGAAACACCATATATTTT; CDR3aa: CASSSTGPGNTIYF
d_gene: TRBD2; j_gene: TRBJ2-1; abundance: -; v_gene: TRBV7-3; CDR3nt: TGTGCCAGCAGTGACCGAGGAACTAGCGGGAAGAGTGAGCAGTTCTTC; CDR3aa: CASSDRGTSGKSEQFF
d_gene: -; j_gene: TRBJ1-6; abundance: once; v_gene: TRBV7-3; CDR3nt: TGTGCCAGCAGCTTACTAGGTTCCCCTGGAAATTCACCCCTCCACTTT; CDR3aa: CASSLLGSPGNSPLHF
d_gene: -; j_gene: TRBJ1-5; abundance: -; v_gene: TRBV7-2; CDR3nt: TGTGCCAGCAGCTTACAAGATAGTCAGCCCCAGCATTTT; CDR3aa: CASSLQDSQPQHF
d_gene: TRBD2; j_gene: TRBJ2-2; abundance: once; v_gene: TRBV27; CDR3nt: TGTGCCAGCAGCCCTCTGGGGGAGGGCCCTCTGACCGGGGAGCTGTTTTTT; CDR3aa: CASSPLGEGPLTGELFF
d_gene: -; j_gene: TRBJ2-7; abundance: -; v_gene: TRBV30; CDR3nt: TGTGCCTGGAGTGTAGCCTCAGGGGCCTACGAGCAGTACTTC; CDR3aa: CAWSVASGAYEQYF
d_gene: TRBD1; j_gene: TRBJ2-2; abundance: -; v_gene: TRBV6-1; CDR3nt: TGTGCCAGCGCCCACCGGGACAGGGAAACCGGGGAGCTGTTTTTT; CDR3aa: CASAHRDRETGELFF
d_gene: -; j_gene: TRBJ1-2; abundance: -; v_gene: TRBV12-5; CDR3nt: TGTGCTAGACAAGCTCCAAGGGGGGGCTACACCTTC; CDR3aa: CARQAPRGGYTF
d_gene: -; j_gene: TRBJ1-2; abundance: -; v_gene: TRBV7-2; CDR3nt: TGTGCCAGCAGCGAGAGGACAACTGGCTACACCTTC; CDR3aa: CASSERTTGYTF
d_gene: -; j_gene: TRBJ2-7; abundance: -; v_gene: TRBV13; CDR3nt: TGTGCCAGCAGCTTAGGCCCCAACTACGAGCAGTACTTC; CDR3aa: CASSLGPNYEQYF
d_gene: -; j_gene: TRBJ2-1; abundance: -; v_gene: TRBV9; CDR3nt: TGTGCCAGCAGCCCGGTAATTGAGCAGTTCTTC; CDR3aa: CASSPVIEQFF
d_gene: -; j_gene: TRBJ2-2; abundance: few; v_gene: TRBV6-5; CDR3nt: TGTGCCAGCAGGCTGGACAGGAACACCGGGGAGCTGTTTTTT; CDR3aa: CASRLDRNTGELFF
d_gene: -; j_gene: TRBJ1-6; abundance: -; v_gene: TRBV30; CDR3nt: TGTGCCTGGAGGGGACAAATTAATTCACCCCTCCACTTT; CDR3aa: CAWRGQINSPLHF
d_gene: TRBD2; j_gene: TRBJ2-6; abundance: -; v_gene: TRBV30; CDR3nt: TGTGCCTGGAGCGGGGGGGCTGGGGCCAACGTCCTGACTTTC; CDR3aa: CAWSGGAGANVLTF
d_gene: TRBD1; j_gene: TRBJ1-4; abundance: -; v_gene: TRBV7-9; CDR3nt: TGTGCCAGCAGCTTAGGGCGTTCGGCAGGGGGCGATGAAAAACTGTTTTTT; CDR3aa: CASSLGRSAGGDEKLFF
d_gene: -; j_gene: TRBJ1-4; abundance: -; v_gene: TRBV2; CDR3nt: TGTGCCAGCAGTGTGATCGGGGGGGCTGGGGAAAAACTGTTTTTT; CDR3aa: CASSVIGGAGEKLFF
d_gene: -; j_gene: TRBJ1-2; abundance: -; v_gene: TRBV9; CDR3nt: TGTGCCAGCAGGGGGGGGCAGCAGTATGGCTACACCTTC; CDR3aa: CASRGGQQYGYTF
d_gene: -; j_gene: TRBJ1-4; abundance: -; v_gene: TRBV18; CDR3nt: TGTGCCAGCTCATCGAAGGGGGAAAAACTGTTTTTT; CDR3aa: CASSSKGEKLFF
d_gene: TRBD1; j_gene: TRBJ1-5; abundance: once; v_gene: TRBV7-2; CDR3nt: TGTGCCAGCAGCTTCGGTGGCAGGGGGCGCCCCAATCAGCCCCAGCATTTT; CDR3aa: CASSFGGRGRPNQPQHF
d_gene: TRBD1; j_gene: TRBJ1-3; abundance: -; v_gene: TRBV14; CDR3nt: TGTGCCAGCAGTCGGGACAGGTTATCTGGAAACACCATATATTTT; CDR3aa: CASSRDRLSGNTIYF
d_gene: -; j_gene: TRBJ2-2; abundance: -; v_gene: TRBV4-3; CDR3nt: TGCGCCAGCAGCCAAGCGGTCGGGACCGGGGAGCTGTTTTTT; CDR3aa: CASSQAVGTGELFF
d_gene: -; j_gene: TRBJ2-1; abundance: few; v_gene: TRBV15; CDR3nt: TGTGCCACCAGCAGACCCTCAGACTACTACAATGAGCAGTTCTTC; CDR3aa: CATSRPSDYYNEQFF
d_gene: TRBD2; j_gene: TRBJ2-3; abundance: -; v_gene: TRBV6-1; CDR3nt: TGTGCCAGCAGTGTGGTAGCGGGGGCCATCACAGATACGCAGTATTTT; CDR3aa: CASSVVAGAITDTQYF
d_gene: -; j_gene: TRBJ1-1; abundance: -; v_gene: TRBV27; CDR3nt: TGTGCCAGCAGTTTCGGGGGGTTGAACACTGAAGCTTTCTTT; CDR3aa: CASSFGGLNTEAFF
d_gene: -; j_gene: TRBJ1-3; abundance: -; v_gene: TRBV9; CDR3nt: TGTGCCAGCAGCGTAGGGGCAGCTGGAAACACCATATATTTT; CDR3aa: CASSVGAAGNTIYF
d_gene: -; j_gene: TRBJ2-3; abundance: few; v_gene: TRBV6-6; CDR3nt: TGTGCCAGCAGTTACCCGGGAGTGAGTGATACGCAGTATTTT; CDR3aa: CASSYPGVSDTQYF
d_gene: TRBD1; j_gene: TRBJ1-2; abundance: -; v_gene: TRBV6-4; CDR3nt: TGTGCCAGCAGTGCCGCAGGGGGCTATGGCTACACCTTC; CDR3aa: CASSAAGGYGYTF
d_gene: TRBD2; j_gene: TRBJ2-7; abundance: once; v_gene: TRBV6-5; CDR3nt: TGTGCCAGCAGAAACGCGGGACTAGCTGCCTACGAGCAGTACTTC; CDR3aa: CASRNAGLAAYEQYF
d_gene: TRBD1; j_gene: TRBJ1-4; abundance: few; v_gene: TRBV4-1; CDR3nt: TGCGCCAGCAGCTACAGGGGGGGGGATGAAAAACTGTTTTTT; CDR3aa: CASSYRGGDEKLFF
d_gene: -; j_gene: TRBJ1-2; abundance: -; v_gene: TRBV28; CDR3nt: TGTGCCAGCAGTTTGCGTCTTTATGGCTACACCTTC; CDR3aa: CASSLRLYGYTF
d_gene: -; j_gene: TRBJ1-1; abundance: -; v_gene: TRBV4-2; CDR3nt: TGTGCCAGCAGCCAAGTCGACCAGGGGATTAACACTGAAGCTTTCTTT; CDR3aa: CASSQVDQGINTEAFF
d_gene: -; j_gene: TRBJ1-4; abundance: -; v_gene: TRBV6-1; CDR3nt: TGTGCCACCAAGACAGGCATATCAACTAATGAAAAACTGTTTTTT; CDR3aa: CATKTGISTNEKLFF